This TCR beta chain was documented in a study of blood T cell repertoires in COVID-19. Across the whole study: From T cells, B-cell-depleted T cells, or PBMCs came the material, which was cDNA or gDNA.

Trimming took 5 bases from V and 3 from J, leaving 11 bases between them. Germline CDR1 reads SNHLY; CDR2 reads FYNNEI. This CDR3 has 13 residues. Authors' processing steps: For nucleated cells, counts were estimated from reference gene primer amplification. The data were produced by immunoSEQ multiplex PCR, yet TCRdb's version contains in-frame clones alone and is incomplete. V, J and clone size derive from that table, while D and trimming were established from the DNA sequence. The data show some 180,000 clones, roughly 84% seen once. The source is a woman in her twenties or thirties who had been exposed to COVID-19. The V call is TRBV2, the J call TRBJ2-7, with a tentative D call TRBD1 (6 bases). The material sequenced was PBMCs or T cells enriched from blood (not recorded which). In DNA, the CDR3 is TGTGCCAGCAGTTCGGGACAAGGCTACGAGCAGTACTTC. This codes for CASSSGQGYEQYF.